Shown below are 10 T cell receptor beta chains from a single sample sequenced in a study of vaccination and CD4 T cells after COVID-19. Sample treatment: approximately nine-day PBMC culture with coronavirus spike peptide pools or control peptides (ViraFEST assay). Their antigens are not known. Sequence data for DNA of cultured CD4+ T cells were generated by the Oncomine TCR Beta short-read assay. TCRdb ran MiXCR on the PCR reads and lists one entry per CDR3 protein. The table records about 16,000 distinct CDR3 sequences, 45% to 60% of them present only once. The material was CD4+ T cells from blood, cultured in vitro, obtained before SARS-CoV-2 vaccination. These receptors all come from a human donor who had recovered from COVID-19.

The V and J genes are TRBV28 and TRBJ2-7, with D maybe TRBD1 (7 bases). The germline CDR1 and CDR2 sequences are MDHEN and SYDVKM. This CDR3 has 15 residues. The V end lost 5 bases, the J end lost 3 bases, and 17 bases lay between the germline ends. DNA for the CDR3: TGTGCCAGCAGTCGCTTGGGCGGGACAGTCTACGAGCAGTACTTC. The encoded protein is CASSRLGGTVYEQYF.

The chain has TRBV2 and TRBJ1-1; perhaps TRBD1 as D (5 bases). This CDR3 spans 15 amino acids. Trimming left V 7 bases short and J 1 base short, with 16 bases between. Germline CDR1 reads SNHLY; CDR2 reads FYNNEI. This CDR3 is CASTTQARANTEAFF. The CDR3, as DNA: TGTGCCAGCACCACCCAGGCCAGGGCGAACACTGAAGCTTTCTTT.

The chain has TRBV12-3 or TRBV12-4 and TRBJ2-5, with D possibly matching TRBD1 (5 bases). This CDR3 spans 14 amino acids. V was shortened by 3 bases and J by 4 bases, with 12 bases between the two germline ends. CDR3 residues: CASSFPSRVETQYF. CDR3 nucleotides: TGTGCCAGCAGTTTCCCCAGCAGGGTAGAGACCCAGTACTTC.

V is TRBV2 and J is TRBJ2-4, with a tentative D call TRBD2 (7 bases). V lost 2 bases and J lost 3, with 11 bases in between. From germline, CDR1 is SNHLY and CDR2 FYNNEI. CDR3 length equals 15 residues. Written as DNA, the CDR3 is TGTGCCAGCAGTGAACAAAGGGGGGGCAAAAACATTCAGTACTTC. It is translated as CASSEQRGGKNIQYF.

This sequence joins TRBV7-6 and TRBJ2-3, with D uncertain. Germline CDR1 SGHVS, CDR2 FNYEAQ. V gave up 5 bases and J gave up 2 bases, with 11 bases separating them. The CDR3 sequence is 14 residues long. The chain's CDR3 is CASSIQPYTDTQYF. The CDR3 nucleotides are TGTGCCAGCAGCATACAACCCTACACAGATACGCAGTATTTT. The full variable domain, its missing parts supplied by reference TRBV7-6 and TRBJ2-3, is GAGVSQSPRYKVTKRGQDVALRCDPISGHVSLYWYRQALGQGPEFLTYFNYEAQQDKSGLPNDRFSAERPEGSISTLTIQRTEQRDSAMYRCASSIQPYTDTQYFGPGTRLTVL.

The J gene is TRBJ1-2, the V gene TRBV19, with 10 bases that match TRBD1. Germline CDR1 reads LNHDA; CDR2 reads SQIVND (reference sequence). The V gene end was trimmed by 6 bases and the J gene end by 5 bases; junction bases not matched to a gene: 6. This CDR3 region has 14 residues. CDR3 in amino acids: CASRQTGGDYGYTF. CDR3 sequence (DNA): TGTGCCAGTAGACAGACAGGGGGCGATTATGGCTACACCTTC.

As DNA, the CDR3 is TGTGCCAGCAGCTTGGATCAGGGTGGGAATCAGCCCCAGCATTTT. It yields the protein CASSLDQGGNQPQHF. The rearrangement joins TRBV5-8 to TRBJ1-5, with D maybe TRBD1 (5 bases). V gave up 0 bases and J gave up 4 bases, with 11 bases separating them. In germline, CDR1 is SGHTS, CDR2 YDEGEE. The CDR3 spans 15 residues.

This clonotype was seen a handful of times. The CDR3 spells CSARYGTAASGITDTQYF. The CDR3 DNA follows: TGCAGTGCTAGATACGGGACCGCGGCTAGCGGGATCACAGATACGCAGTATTTT. This sequence joins TRBV20-1 and TRBJ2-3; 9 bases are shared with TRBD2. V lost 2 bases, J lost 2 bases, and 14 bases stayed unmatched. The CDR3 has 18 amino acids. Looked up from germline, CDR1 is DFQATT and CDR2 is SNEGSKA (reference sequence).

The genes are TRBV30 and TRBJ2-5; D may be TRBD2 (6 bases). In germline, CDR1 is GTSNPN, CDR2 SVGIG (reference sequence). The CDR3 covers 12 residues. V gave up 5 bases and J gave up 5 bases, with 12 bases separating them. The CDR3 sequence: CAWAGGTETQYF. In nucleotides, the CDR3 is TGTGCCTGGGCGGGCGGGACGGAGACCCAGTACTTC.

This clonotype occurred a few times. The gene calls are TRBV6-1 and TRBJ1-2, with a tentative D call TRBD1 (6 bases). V gave up 10 bases and J gave up 4 bases, with 16 bases separating them. The germline V gene encodes CDR1 MNHNS and CDR2 SASEGT. The length of the CDR3 is 13 residues. CDR3 protein: CATRPDSVYGYTF. Written as DNA, the CDR3 is TGTGCCACCCGACCGGACAGTGTCTATGGCTACACCTTC.